This T cell receptor (beta chain) stems from a study of T-cell reconstitution after alpha-beta-depleted transplantation in children. Unique molecular identifiers featured in how the TCRbeta library was prepared. TCRdb independently ran MiXCR on the PCR reads; one entry per CDR3 protein. This sample has approximately 70,000 distinct CDR3 sequences, with approximately 5% found just once. Whole-study findings and limits: Some patients' high day-60 TCRbeta diversity was traced to surviving recipient T cells and thymic progenitors.

Ten or more counts support this clonotype. Its matching antigen is unknown. Trimming stripped 0 bases from V and 5 bases from J, with 10 bases between. Germline lookup yields CDR1 LGHNA and CDR2 YSLEER. The CDR3 contains 15 residues. This sample comprised PBMCs, mostly from graft donor cells, obtained 180 days after TCRalphabeta/CD19-depleted stem cell transplant. This rearrangement joins TRBV4-3 to TRBJ1-4; D not resolved. The TCR was taken from a boy younger than two who had a stem cell transplant for acute myeloid leukemia, so the T cells may come from the graft donor. The CDR3 reads CASSQEGRANEKLFF. The CDR3 region has the DNA TGCGCCAGCAGCCAAGAAGGACGGGCGAATGAAAAACTGTTTTTT.